The rows below give T cell receptor beta chains drawn from one sample of a study of vaccination effects on CD4 cells after COVID-19. Their specific antigens are unknown. The protocol was immunoSEQ multiplex PCR, while the TCRdb copy is restricted to in-frame clones and leaves out a portion. The sample contains 27,000 or so clones, 65% to 75% of which appear only once. Source: CD4+ T cells from PBMCs cultured with SARS-CoV-2 spike peptides, taken before COVID-19 vaccination. The receptors originated from a human donor who received a COVID-19 vaccine. CDR3s include the opening cysteine and the closing phenylalanine or tryptophan. The D gene is left open where the match is weak. The size field is filled for only some rows; it gives once, few, many or a size class.

J gene,V gene,D gene,clone size,CDR3 protein,CDR3 DNA
TRBJ2-2,TRBV6-6,-,-,CASSYPLSDTGELFF,TGTGCCAGCAGTTATCCCCTTTCGGACACCGGGGAGCTGTTTTTT
TRBJ2-1,TRBV7-9,TRBD1,-,CASSSEMTGQGPHEQFF,TGTGCCAGCAGCTCGGAAATGACGGGACAGGGTCCCCATGAGCAGTTCTTC
TRBJ1-6,TRBV6-5,-,few,CASSWDRERNSPLHF,TGTGCCAGCAGTTGGGATAGGGAGAGGAATTCACCCCTCCACTTT
TRBJ2-7,TRBV10-1,-,-,CASSEMGGSDEQYF,TGCGCCAGCAGTGAGATGGGGGGTAGTGACGAGCAGTACTTC
TRBJ1-3,TRBV6-5,-,-,CASRGSKRAGNTIYF,TGTGCCAGCAGGGGCAGCAAAAGGGCTGGAAACACCATATATTTT
TRBJ2-7,TRBV7-8,-,-,CASSPTELTEQYF,TGTGCCAGCAGCCCTACGGAGTTAACTGAGCAGTACTTC
TRBJ2-5,TRBV5-1,TRBD2,-,CASSLGLARETQYF,TGCGCCAGCAGCTTGGGACTAGCTAGAGAGACCCAGTACTTC
TRBJ1-1,TRBV6-5,-,-,CASSYGRRPVDTEAFF,TGTGCCAGCAGTTACGGACGGCGGCCCGTGGACACTGAAGCTTTCTTT
TRBJ2-6,TRBV5-1,TRBD2,-,CASSLAGGTSGANVLTF,TGCGCCAGCAGCTTAGCGGGGGGGACCTCTGGGGCCAACGTCCTGACTTTC
TRBJ1-3,TRBV19,-,few,CASSSVSSGNTIYF,TGTGCCAGTAGTTCGGTGAGCTCTGGAAACACCATATATTTT
TRBJ1-2,TRBV5-4,-,-,CASSHPTGPGGYGYTF,TGTGCCAGCAGCCACCCCACAGGGCCCGGGGGCTATGGCTACACCTTC
TRBJ2-3,TRBV6-2/TRBV6-3,-,-,CASSYDIRPWITDTQYF,TGTGCCAGCAGTTACGATATTAGGCCATGGATCACAGATACGCAGTATTTT
TRBJ1-1,TRBV5-1,-,-,CASSLVIIIGQRNTEAFF,TGCGCCAGCAGCTTGGTGATTATAATAGGACAGAGAAACACTGAAGCTTTCTTT
TRBJ2-1,TRBV6-5,TRBD2,few,CASRYSGGATNEQFF,TGTGCCAGCAGGTATAGCGGGGGGGCCACCAATGAGCAGTTCTTC
TRBJ1-1,TRBV15,-,-,CATNQIKGLVNTEAFF,TGTGCCACCAACCAGATTAAGGGGCTTGTGAACACTGAAGCTTTCTTT
TRBJ2-1,TRBV5-4,-,-,CASSLAGGEQFF,TGTGCCAGCAGCTTGGCCGGGGGTGAGCAGTTCTTC
TRBJ2-3,TRBV2,-,-,CASSDRKSTDTQYF,TGTGCCAGCAGTGATCGGAAGAGCACAGATACGCAGTATTTT
TRBJ2-2,TRBV11-2,-,-,CASSSGTVNTGELFF,TGTGCCAGCAGCTCCGGGACGGTGAACACCGGGGAGCTGTTTTTT
TRBJ1-2,TRBV19,-,-,CASMGRGGSNYGYTF,TGTGCCAGTATGGGTAGAGGTGGCAGTAACTATGGCTACACCTTC
TRBJ2-5,TRBV7-2,-,-,CASSFGQGQETQYF,TGTGCCAGCAGCTTCGGGCAGGGTCAAGAGACCCAGTACTTC
TRBJ2-1,TRBV3-1/TRBV3-2,TRBD2,-,CASSASWAGEGQSYNEQFF,TGTGCCAGCAGCGCGTCGTGGGCGGGAGAAGGTCAGTCCTACAATGAGCAGTTCTTC
TRBJ2-3,TRBV6-6,-,-,CAGRAVGTDTQYF,TGTGCCGGGCGAGCTGTGGGAACAGATACGCAGTATTTT
TRBJ1-4,TRBV7-9,-,-,CASSLGIGAANEKLFF,TGTGCCAGCAGCTTAGGGATCGGAGCAGCTAATGAAAAACTGTTTTTT
TRBJ2-1,TRBV5-1,TRBD2,-,CASSIKRGSYNEQFF,TGCGCCAGCAGCATAAAGCGGGGCTCCTACAATGAGCAGTTCTTC
TRBJ1-1,TRBV27,TRBD1,-,CASSLTGRTEAFF,TGTGCCAGCAGTTTGACAGGGAGGACTGAAGCTTTCTTT
TRBJ1-3,TRBV19,-,-,CASSTTGQGGNTIYF,TGTGCCAGTAGTACGACAGGACAAGGTGGAAACACCATATATTTT
TRBJ2-3,TRBV11-3,TRBD1,-,CASSLSGTGLADTQYF,TGTGCCAGCAGCTTATCCGGGACAGGGTTGGCAGATACGCAGTATTTT
TRBJ2-2,TRBV19,TRBD2,-,CASSIGGGTGELFF,TGTGCCAGTAGTATCGGGGGGGGAACCGGGGAGCTGTTTTTT
TRBJ1-5,TRBV27,-,-,CASSYGADNQPQHF,TGTGCCAGCAGTTACGGGGCTGACAATCAGCCCCAGCATTTT
TRBJ2-1,TRBV7-9,TRBD2,-,CASSSRLAAYNEQFF,TGTGCCAGCAGCTCCCGACTAGCGGCGTACAATGAGCAGTTCTTC
TRBJ1-2,TRBV19,-,-,CASSITTVGGYTF,TGTGCCAGTAGTATTACGACGGTAGGGGGCTACACCTTC
TRBJ1-2,TRBV19,-,-,CASSIRNGQVTF,TGTGCCAGTAGTATAAGGAACGGCCAAGTCACCTTC
TRBJ2-3,TRBV5-1,TRBD2,few,CASSSGLAGGRGTDTQYF,TGCGCCAGCAGCTCGGGACTAGCGGGGGGGCGCGGCACAGATACGCAGTATTTT
TRBJ1-2,TRBV15,TRBD1,-,CATSRDPPSLTGRDYGYTF,TGTGCCACCAGCAGAGATCCGCCTTCACTGACAGGGAGGGACTATGGCTACACCTTC
TRBJ2-3,TRBV12-2,-,few,CAPAEGEVPDTQYF,TGTGCCCCCGCAGAGGGAGAGGTTCCAGATACGCAGTATTTT
TRBJ1-2,TRBV19,TRBD1,-,CASRTDRGSGYTF,TGTGCCAGTAGAACGGACAGGGGGAGCGGCTACACCTTC
TRBJ2-7,TRBV5-1,TRBD1,-,CASRAASDRAEQYF,TGCGCCAGCAGGGCCGCCTCGGACAGGGCCGAGCAGTACTTC
TRBJ1-1,TRBV21-1,-,-,CASSHWGAGDTEAFF,TGTGCCAGCAGCCACTGGGGGGCTGGGGACACTGAAGCTTTCTTT
TRBJ1-4,TRBV10-2,-,-,CASKGGGGEKLFF,TGCGCCAGCAAGGGAGGGGGTGGAGAAAAACTGTTTTTT
TRBJ2-2,TRBV7-2,TRBD2,few,CASSSWTSGGELFF,TGTGCCAGCAGCTCATGGACTAGCGGAGGGGAGCTGTTTTTT
TRBJ2-1,TRBV7-9,TRBD1,-,CASSLRTGEGEQFF,TGTGCCAGCAGCTTACGGACAGGGGAGGGTGAGCAGTTCTTC
TRBJ1-1,TRBV3-1/TRBV3-2,TRBD1,once,CASSPGQGRTEAFF,TGTGCCAGCAGCCCGGGACAGGGGCGGACTGAAGCTTTCTTT
TRBJ2-2,TRBV11-2,-,-,CASSLGGTGSGPPGELFF,TGTGCCAGCAGCCTCGGGGGAACAGGGAGTGGACCACCGGGGGAGCTGTTTTTT
TRBJ2-7,TRBV7-8,-,-,CASSLANLVLSYEQYF,TGTGCCAGCAGCTTAGCCAACCTTGTGCTCTCCTACGAGCAGTACTTC
TRBJ1-5,TRBV11-2,-,-,CASSLTGYNQPQHF,TGTGCCAGCAGCTTGACAGGTTACAATCAGCCCCAGCATTTT
TRBJ1-1,TRBV10-3,-,few,CAISHDGGSTEAFF,TGTGCCATCAGTCACGACGGAGGGTCCACTGAAGCTTTCTTT
TRBJ1-2,TRBV24-1,-,-,CATSDLAGPFGSYTF,TGTGCCACCAGTGATTTAGCTGGGCCCTTCGGTAGCTACACCTTC
TRBJ2-5,TRBV4-1,TRBD2,-,CASSQRLAGGQETQYF,TGCGCCAGCAGCCAAAGACTAGCGGGGGGCCAAGAGACCCAGTACTTC
TRBJ2-1,TRBV21-1,-,-,CASSSVSGSNASYNEQFF,TGTGCCAGCAGCTCGGTCTCTGGTAGTAACGCCTCCTACAATGAGCAGTTCTTC
TRBJ1-2,TRBV30,-,-,CAWSVLFRVGSGYTF,TGTGCCTGGAGTGTACTGTTTAGGGTTGGGTCTGGCTACACCTTC
TRBJ2-7,TRBV2,TRBD2,-,CASSTIGTSISEQYF,TGTGCCAGCAGTACTATTGGGACTAGTATAAGTGAGCAGTACTTC
TRBJ2-7,TRBV27,-,-,CASSPTDGTYEQYF,TGTGCCAGCAGCCCCACGGACGGTACCTACGAGCAGTACTTC
TRBJ2-2,TRBV5-1,-,few,CASSLGSYTGELFF,TGCGCCAGCAGCTTGGGCTCTTACACCGGGGAGCTGTTTTTT
TRBJ2-7,TRBV5-1,TRBD2,medium-sized,CASSVGLALTYEQYF,TGCGCCAGCAGCGTCGGACTAGCTTTAACCTACGAGCAGTACTTC
TRBJ2-5,TRBV7-9,TRBD1,-,CASSLGQGPQETQYF,TGTGCCAGCAGCTTAGGACAGGGACCCCAAGAGACCCAGTACTTC
TRBJ2-1,TRBV7-6,-,-,CASSLTRGEQFF,TGTGCCAGCAGCTTGACTAGGGGCGAGCAGTTCTTC
TRBJ1-1,TRBV27,-,few,CASSFSVSNTEAFF,TGTGCCAGCAGTTTTTCGGTCTCGAACACTGAAGCTTTCTTT
TRBJ1-1,TRBV5-1,TRBD1,-,CASTYSGGTEAFF,TGCGCCAGCACGTATTCAGGGGGCACTGAAGCTTTCTTT